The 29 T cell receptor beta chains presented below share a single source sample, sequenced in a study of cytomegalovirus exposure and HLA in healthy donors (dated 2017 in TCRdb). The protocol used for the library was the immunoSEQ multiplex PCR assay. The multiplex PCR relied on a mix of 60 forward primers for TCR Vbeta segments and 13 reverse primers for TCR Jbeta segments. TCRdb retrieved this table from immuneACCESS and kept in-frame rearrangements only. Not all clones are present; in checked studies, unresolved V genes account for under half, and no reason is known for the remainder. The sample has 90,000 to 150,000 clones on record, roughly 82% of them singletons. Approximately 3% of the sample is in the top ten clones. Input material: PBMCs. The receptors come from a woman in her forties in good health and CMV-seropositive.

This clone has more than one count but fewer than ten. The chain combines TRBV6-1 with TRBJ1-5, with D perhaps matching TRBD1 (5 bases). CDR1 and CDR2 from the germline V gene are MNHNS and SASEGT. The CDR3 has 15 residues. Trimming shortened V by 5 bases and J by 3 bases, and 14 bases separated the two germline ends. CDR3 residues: CASSQGRGNNQPQHF. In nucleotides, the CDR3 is TGTGCCAGCAGTCAGGGTAGGGGTAACAATCAGCCCCAGCATTTT.

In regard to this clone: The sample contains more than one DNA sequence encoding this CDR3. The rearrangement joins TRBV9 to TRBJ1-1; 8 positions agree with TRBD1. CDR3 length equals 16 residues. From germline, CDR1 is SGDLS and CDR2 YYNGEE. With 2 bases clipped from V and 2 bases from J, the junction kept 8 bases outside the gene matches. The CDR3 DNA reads TGTGCCAGCAGCGTGGGCCCGACAGGGGCAAACACTGAAGCTTTCTTT. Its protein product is CASSVGPTGANTEAFF.

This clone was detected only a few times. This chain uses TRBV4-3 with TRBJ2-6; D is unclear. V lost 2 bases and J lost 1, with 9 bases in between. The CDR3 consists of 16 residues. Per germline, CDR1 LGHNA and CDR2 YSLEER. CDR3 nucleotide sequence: TGCGCCAGCAGCCAACCAACAGTGTCTGGGGCCAACGTCCTGACTTTC. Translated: CASSQPTVSGANVLTF.

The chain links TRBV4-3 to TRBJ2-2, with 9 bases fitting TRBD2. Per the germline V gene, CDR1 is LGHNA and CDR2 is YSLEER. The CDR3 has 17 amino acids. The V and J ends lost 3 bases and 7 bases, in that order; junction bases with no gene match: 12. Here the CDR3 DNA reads TGCGCCAGCAGCCAGGTTAGCGGGAGACCCTGGGACGGGGAGCTGTTTTTT. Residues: CASSQVSGRPWDGELFF.

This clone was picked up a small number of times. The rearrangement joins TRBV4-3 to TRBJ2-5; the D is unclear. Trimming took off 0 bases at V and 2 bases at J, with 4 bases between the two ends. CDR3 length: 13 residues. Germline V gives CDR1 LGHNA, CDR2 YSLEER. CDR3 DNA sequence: TGCGCCAGCAGCCAAGAGAGGCAAGAGACCCAGTACTTC. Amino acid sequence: CASSQERQETQYF.

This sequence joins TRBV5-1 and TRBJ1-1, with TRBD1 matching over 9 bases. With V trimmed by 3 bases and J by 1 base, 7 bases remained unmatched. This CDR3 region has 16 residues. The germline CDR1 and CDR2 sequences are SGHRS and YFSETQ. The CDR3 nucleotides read TGCGCCAGCAGCTCCCGACAGGGGGGACCGAACACTGAAGCTTTCTTT. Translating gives CASSSRQGGPNTEAFF.

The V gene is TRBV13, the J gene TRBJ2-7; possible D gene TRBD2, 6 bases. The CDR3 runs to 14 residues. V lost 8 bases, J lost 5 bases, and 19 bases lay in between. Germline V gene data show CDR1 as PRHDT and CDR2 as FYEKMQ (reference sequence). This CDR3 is CASDEGGAPHEQYF. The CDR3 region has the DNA TGTGCCAGCGATGAGGGAGGCGCCCCCCACGAGCAGTACTTC.

CDR3 in DNA: TGTGCCAGCACAGAGGGCGAAAGCTATGGCTACACCTTC. This translates into CASTEGESYGYTF. The V and J genes are TRBV18 and TRBJ1-2, with no clear D. The V gene lost 8 bases and the J gene lost 4 bases, with 14 bases spanning the gap. The CDR3 is 13 residues long. Germline CDR1 KGHSH, CDR2 LQKENI.

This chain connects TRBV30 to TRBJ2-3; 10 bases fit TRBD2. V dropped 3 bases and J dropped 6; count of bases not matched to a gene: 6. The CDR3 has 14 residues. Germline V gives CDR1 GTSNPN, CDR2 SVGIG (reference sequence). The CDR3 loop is CAWRGAGGPDTQYF. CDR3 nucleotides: TGTGCCTGGAGGGGAGCGGGGGGGCCGGATACGCAGTATTTT. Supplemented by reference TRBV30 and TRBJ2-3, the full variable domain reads SQTIHQWPATLVQPVGSPLSLECTVEGTSNPNLYWYRQAAGRGLQLLFYSVGIGQISSEVPQNLSASRPQDRQFILSSKKLLLSDSGFYLCAWRGAGGPDTQYFGPGTRLTVL.

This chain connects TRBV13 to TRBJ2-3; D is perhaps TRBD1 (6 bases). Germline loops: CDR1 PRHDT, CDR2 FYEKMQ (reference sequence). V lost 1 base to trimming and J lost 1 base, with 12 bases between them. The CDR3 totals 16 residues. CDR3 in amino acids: CASSLVSDSRTDTQYF. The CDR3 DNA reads TGTGCCAGCAGCTTAGTGTCGGACAGCCGCACAGATACGCAGTATTTT.

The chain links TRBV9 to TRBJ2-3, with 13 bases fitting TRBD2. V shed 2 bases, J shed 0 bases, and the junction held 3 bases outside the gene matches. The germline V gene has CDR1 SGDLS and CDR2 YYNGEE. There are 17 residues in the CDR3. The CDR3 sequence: CASSVGLAGTSTDTQYF. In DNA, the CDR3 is TGTGCCAGCAGCGTGGGACTAGCGGGGACTAGCACAGATACGCAGTATTTT. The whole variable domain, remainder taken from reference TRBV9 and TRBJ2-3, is DSGVTQTPKHLITATGQRVTLRCSPRSGDLSVYWYQQSLDQGLQFLIQYYNGEERAKGNILERFSAQQFPDLHSELNLSSLELGDSALYFCASSVGLAGTSTDTQYFGPGTRLTVL.

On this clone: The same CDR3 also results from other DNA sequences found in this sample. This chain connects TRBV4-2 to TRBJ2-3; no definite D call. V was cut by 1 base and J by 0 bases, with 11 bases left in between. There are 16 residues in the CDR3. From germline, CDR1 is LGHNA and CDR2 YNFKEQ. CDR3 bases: TGTGCCAGCAGCCAAGCAGGCTCCCAGAGCACAGATACGCAGTATTTT. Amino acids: CASSQAGSQSTDTQYF.

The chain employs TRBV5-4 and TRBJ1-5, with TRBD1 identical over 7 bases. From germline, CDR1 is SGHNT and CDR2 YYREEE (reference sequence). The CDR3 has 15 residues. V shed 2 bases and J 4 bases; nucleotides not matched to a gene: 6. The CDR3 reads CASSFVPGQNQPQHF. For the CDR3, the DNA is TGTGCCAGCAGCTTCGTGCCGGGACAGAATCAGCCCCAGCATTTT. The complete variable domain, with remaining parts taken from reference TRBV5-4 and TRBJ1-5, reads ETGVTQSPTHLIKTRGQQVTLRCSSQSGHNTVSWYQQALGQGPQFIFQYYREEENGRGNFPPRFSGLQFPNYSSELNVNALELDDSALYLCASSFVPGQNQPQHFGDGTRLSIL.

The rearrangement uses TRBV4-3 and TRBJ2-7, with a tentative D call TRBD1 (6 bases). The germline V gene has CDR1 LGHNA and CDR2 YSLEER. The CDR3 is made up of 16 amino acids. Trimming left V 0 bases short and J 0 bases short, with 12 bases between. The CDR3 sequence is CASSQEVTGASYEQYF. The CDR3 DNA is TGCGCCAGCAGCCAAGAGGTGACAGGAGCCTCCTACGAGCAGTACTTC.

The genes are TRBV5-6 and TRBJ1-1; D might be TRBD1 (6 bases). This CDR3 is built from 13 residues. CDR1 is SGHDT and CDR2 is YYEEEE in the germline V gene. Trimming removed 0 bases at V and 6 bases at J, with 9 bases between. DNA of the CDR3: TGTGCCAGCAGCTTGGACAGGGCCCCTGAAGCTTTCTTT. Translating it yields CASSLDRAPEAFF.

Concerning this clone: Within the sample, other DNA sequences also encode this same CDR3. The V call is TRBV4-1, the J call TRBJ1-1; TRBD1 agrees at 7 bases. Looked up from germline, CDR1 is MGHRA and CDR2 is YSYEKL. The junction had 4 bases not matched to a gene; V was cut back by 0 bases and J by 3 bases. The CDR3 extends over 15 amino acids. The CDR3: CASSQDGQGDTEAFF. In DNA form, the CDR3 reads TGCGCCAGCAGCCAAGACGGGCAGGGGGACACTGAAGCTTTCTTT.

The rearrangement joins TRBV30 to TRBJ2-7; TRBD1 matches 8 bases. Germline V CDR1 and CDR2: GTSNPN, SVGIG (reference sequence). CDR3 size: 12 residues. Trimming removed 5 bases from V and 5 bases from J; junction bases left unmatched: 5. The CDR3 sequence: CAWGQGSHEQYF. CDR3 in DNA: TGTGCCTGGGGACAGGGTTCCCACGAGCAGTACTTC. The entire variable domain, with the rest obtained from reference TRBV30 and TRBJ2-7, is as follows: SQTIHQWPATLVQPVGSPLSLECTVEGTSNPNLYWYRQAAGRGLQLLFYSVGIGQISSEVPQNLSASRPQDRQFILSSKKLLLSDSGFYLCAWGQGSHEQYFGPGTRLTVT.

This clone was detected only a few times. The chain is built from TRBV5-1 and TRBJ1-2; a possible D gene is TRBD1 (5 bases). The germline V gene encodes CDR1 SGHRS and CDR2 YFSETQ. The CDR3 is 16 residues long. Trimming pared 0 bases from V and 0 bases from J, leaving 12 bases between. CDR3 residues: CASSLGDSGANYGYTF. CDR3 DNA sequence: TGCGCCAGCAGCTTGGGAGACAGTGGAGCTAACTATGGCTACACCTTC.

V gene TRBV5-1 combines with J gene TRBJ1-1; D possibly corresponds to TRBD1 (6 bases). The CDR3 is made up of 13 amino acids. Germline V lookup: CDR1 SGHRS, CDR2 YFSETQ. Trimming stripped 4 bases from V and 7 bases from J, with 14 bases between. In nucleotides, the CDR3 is TGCGCCAGCAGCCCAGGGGTTGGATATGAAGCTTTCTTT. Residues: CASSPGVGYEAFF.

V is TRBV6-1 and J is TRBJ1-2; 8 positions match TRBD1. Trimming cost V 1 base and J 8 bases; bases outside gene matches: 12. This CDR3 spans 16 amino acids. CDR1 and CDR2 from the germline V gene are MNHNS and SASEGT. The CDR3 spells CASSEEWTGKKGGYTF. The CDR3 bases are TGTGCCAGCAGTGAAGAATGGACAGGGAAGAAGGGGGGCTACACCTTC.

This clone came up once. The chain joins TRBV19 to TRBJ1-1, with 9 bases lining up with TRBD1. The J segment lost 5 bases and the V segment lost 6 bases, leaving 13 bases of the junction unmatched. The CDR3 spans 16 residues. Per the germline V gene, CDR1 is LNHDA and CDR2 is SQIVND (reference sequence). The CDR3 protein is CASRGTGIALRTEAFF. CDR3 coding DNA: TGTGCCAGTAGAGGGACAGGGATCGCGTTGCGGACTGAAGCTTTCTTT.

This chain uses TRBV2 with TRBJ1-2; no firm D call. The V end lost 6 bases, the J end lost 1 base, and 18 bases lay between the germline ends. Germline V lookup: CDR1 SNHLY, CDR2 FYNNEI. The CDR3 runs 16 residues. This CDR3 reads CASSLRLRGDNYGYTF. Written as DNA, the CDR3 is TGTGCCAGCAGCCTCCGGTTGCGCGGCGATAACTATGGCTACACCTTC.

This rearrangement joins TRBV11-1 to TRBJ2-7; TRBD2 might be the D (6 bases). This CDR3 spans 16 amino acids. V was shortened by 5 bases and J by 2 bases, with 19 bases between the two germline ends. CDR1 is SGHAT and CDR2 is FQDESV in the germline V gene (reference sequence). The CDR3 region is CASSLILREAPYEQYF. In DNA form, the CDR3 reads TGTGCCAGCAGCCTTATTTTGAGGGAGGCCCCCTACGAGCAGTACTTC.

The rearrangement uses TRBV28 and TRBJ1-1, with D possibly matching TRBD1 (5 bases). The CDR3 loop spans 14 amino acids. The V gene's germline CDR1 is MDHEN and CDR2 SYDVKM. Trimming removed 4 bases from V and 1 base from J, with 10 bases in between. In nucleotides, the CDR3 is TGTGCCAGCAGTTACCCCACAGGGAACACTGAAGCTTTCTTT. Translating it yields CASSYPTGNTEAFF.

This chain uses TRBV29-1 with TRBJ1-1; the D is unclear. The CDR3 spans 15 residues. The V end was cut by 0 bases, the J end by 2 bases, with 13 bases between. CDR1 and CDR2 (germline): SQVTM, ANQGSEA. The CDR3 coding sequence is TGCAGCGTTGAAGATCTTACACAGATAAACACTGAAGCTTTCTTT. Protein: CSVEDLTQINTEAFF.

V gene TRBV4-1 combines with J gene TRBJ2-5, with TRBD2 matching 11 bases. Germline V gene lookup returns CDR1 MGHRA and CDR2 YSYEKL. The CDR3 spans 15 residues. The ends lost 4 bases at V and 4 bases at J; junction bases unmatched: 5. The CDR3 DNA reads TGCGCCAGCAGCCTGTCCGGGACTAGCGGAGAGACCCAGTACTTC. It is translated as CASSLSGTSGETQYF.

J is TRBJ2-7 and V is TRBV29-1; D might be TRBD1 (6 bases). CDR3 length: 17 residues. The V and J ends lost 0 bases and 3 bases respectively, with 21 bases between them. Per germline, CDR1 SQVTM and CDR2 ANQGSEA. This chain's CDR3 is CSVEDQRVEGHLYEQYF. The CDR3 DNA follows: TGCAGCGTTGAAGATCAGCGTGTAGAGGGACACCTCTACGAGCAGTACTTC.

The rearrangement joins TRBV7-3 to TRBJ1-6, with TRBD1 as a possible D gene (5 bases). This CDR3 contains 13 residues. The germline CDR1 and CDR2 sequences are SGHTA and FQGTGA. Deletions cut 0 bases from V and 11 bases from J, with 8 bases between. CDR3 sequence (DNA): TGTGCCAGCAGCTTAACTACAGGTACACCCCTCCACTTT. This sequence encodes CASSLTTGTPLHF.

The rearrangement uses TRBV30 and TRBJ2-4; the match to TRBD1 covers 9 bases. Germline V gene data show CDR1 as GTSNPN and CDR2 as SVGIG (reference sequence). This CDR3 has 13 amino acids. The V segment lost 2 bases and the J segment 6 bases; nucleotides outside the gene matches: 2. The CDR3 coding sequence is TGTGCCTGGAGTATACAGGGGGCAAACATTCAGTACTTC. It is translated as CAWSIQGANIQYF.